This TCR beta chain was sequenced during a study of T cell clonotyping in hematopoietic cell transplantation (TCRdb year 2021). Context from the whole study: A total of 130 to 150 blood samples were collected in the study from 35 consecutive transplant recipients and their related donors. Recruitment of patients ran from September 2015 to early 2017, and follow-up continued until September 2020 or until death. Overall results and qualifications from the work: The sample size was limited, and because cells were not sorted, the contributions of CD4 and CD8 repertoires could not be separated. Inverse Simpson Index values from donors and from recipients before transplant predicted broader TCR repertoire diversity after transplant. Only a small fraction of recipient repertoires overlapped donor repertoires, with over 97% appearing de novo at the given depth. After transplant, TCR diversity in recipients dropped, and pathologically expanded clonotypes climbed progressively between day 30 and day 180.

A note on this clone: Its specific antigen is unknown. Base qualities are not recorded, but no much larger clone differs from it by a single base.

TCR beta CDR3 regions were amplified from genomic DNA with the immunoSEQ assay, a bias-controlled multiplex PCR using V- and J-specific primers. A second PCR step added a proprietary barcode and Illumina adapter sequences to the CDR3 amplicons. CDR3 libraries were sequenced on an Illumina MiSeq instrument. Under the source paper's analysis protocol: Export and quality control were done with immunoSEQ Analyzer 3.0, while downstream analyses used R Bioconductor and Immunarch. Only productive rearrangements within the normalized downsampled data set were used in the calculation of repertoire metrics. Clonotypes larger than 5 templates in the normalized cohort were defined as pathologically expanded. Repertoire diversity was measured with the Inverse Simpson Index. To capture all clonotypes, the CMV-specificity analyses were run on the non-normalized data set. TCRdb re-hosts the immuneACCESS table, in-frame sequences only. Its copies lack some clones; in the studies checked, an unresolved V gene accounts for under half of them, and the cause for the rest is not known. That table supplies the V and J calls and clone size; D and trimming were determined from the DNA. Present in this sample are tens of thousands of clones, roughly 94% of which were seen just once. Less than 1% of the sample is held by the ten biggest clonotypes.

The germline V gene (reference sequence) sets CDR1 to LNHDA and CDR2 to SQIVND. V is shortened by 3 bases, J by 3 bases, and the region joining them spans 2 bases. The CDR3 runs 11 residues from the cysteine to the phenylalanine. This entry keeps only the CDR3 DNA: 33 bases, framed from base 1. Blood samples for TCR beta sequencing were provided by related transplant donors. Nuclei Lysis Solution was used to extract genomic DNA from fresh or cryopreserved unfractionated peripheral blood mononuclear cells. The V and J segments used are TRBV19 and TRBJ1-2; the D gene assignment is ambiguous. This TCR was recovered from a woman between 50 and 59 years old in good health. Some clones in this sample may be carry-over from other donors' samples. The specimen sequenced was peripheral blood mononuclear cells. The CDR3 amino acid sequence is: CASSMYYGYTF. The base sequence is TGTGCCAGTAGTATGTACTATGGCTACACCTTC.